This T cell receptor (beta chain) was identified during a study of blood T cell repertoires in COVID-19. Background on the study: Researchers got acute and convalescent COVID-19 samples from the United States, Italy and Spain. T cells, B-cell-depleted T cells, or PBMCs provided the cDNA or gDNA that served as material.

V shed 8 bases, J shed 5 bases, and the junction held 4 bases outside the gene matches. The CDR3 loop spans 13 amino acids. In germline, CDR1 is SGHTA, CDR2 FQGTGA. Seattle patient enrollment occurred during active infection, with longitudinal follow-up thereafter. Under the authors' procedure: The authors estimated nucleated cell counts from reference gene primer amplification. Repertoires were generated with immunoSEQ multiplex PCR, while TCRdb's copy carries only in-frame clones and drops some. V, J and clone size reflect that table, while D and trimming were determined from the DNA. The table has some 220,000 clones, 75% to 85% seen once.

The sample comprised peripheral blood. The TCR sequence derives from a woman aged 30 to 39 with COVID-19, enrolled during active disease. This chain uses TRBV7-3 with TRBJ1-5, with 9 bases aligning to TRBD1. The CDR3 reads CASLQGAYQPQHF. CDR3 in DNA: TGTGCCAGCTTACAGGGGGCCTATCAGCCCCAGCATTTT.